The T cell receptor (beta chain) under discussion was sequenced for a study of cytomegalovirus exposure and HLA in healthy donors. Primers for the PCR totalled 60 Vbeta and 13 Jbeta. Here immunoSEQ multiplex PCR was the method, and the copy in TCRdb shows in-frame clones only, minus some. The sample yields approximately 140,000 clones, about four fifths seen once. This clone was detected only a few times. Its target is not known. The CDR3 has 12 amino acids. After removal of 5 bases from V and 5 bases from J, the junction contained 3 bases not matched to a gene. The germline gives CDR1 GTSNPN, CDR2 SVGIG (reference sequence). Study-level results: Three chains linked to CMV were shown in vitro to be specific for CMV antigens. Most likely, a cluster of highly shared sequence variants arose as a sequencing artifact.

The chain employs TRBV30 and TRBJ2-7, with 10 bases that match TRBD1. The sample was PBMCs. This TCR was sampled from a man aged 50-59 years in good health and CMV-seropositive. The CDR3 is CAWRDRGDEQYF. CDR3 nucleotide sequence: TGTGCCTGGCGGGACAGGGGAGACGAGCAGTACTTC.